Each of the 20 T cell receptor beta chains below was sequenced from the same sample in a study of blood T cells in healthy people across ages. Primed by a sample-barcoded 5' primer and a J-beta primer mix, a second PCR proceeded for about 6 to 11 cycles. TCRdb called the 5' RACE reads again in MiXCR, with one record for every CDR3 protein. The sample lists 1.5 million to 2 million distinct CDR3 sequences, 28% occurring once. The sequencing sample was made of blood. Receptors originate from a woman aged 25 to 45 in good health.

The rearrangement joins TRBV7-2 to TRBJ2-3; 7 positions agree with TRBD1. The CDR3 covers 14 residues. Germline loops: CDR1 SGHTA, CDR2 FQGNSA. After removal of 5 bases from V and 5 bases from J, the junction contained 7 bases not matched to a gene. CDR3 in DNA: TGTGCCAGCAGCGTAGGGGGCAGGGTAGATACGCAGTATTTT. Its translation is CASSVGGRVDTQYF.

The table lists this clonotype with a few counts. J is TRBJ2-3 and V is TRBV7-8, with D hard to call. Trimming shortened V by 7 bases and J by 1 base, and 12 bases separated the two germline ends. Germline V gene data show CDR1 as SGHVS and CDR2 as FQNEAQ. The CDR3 spans 14 residues. As DNA, the CDR3 is TGTGCCAGCATAGAGTCGACGGGCACAGATACGCAGTATTTT. It translates to CASIESTGTDTQYF.

The chain links TRBV15 to TRBJ2-3; 7 bases align to TRBD2. Germline trimming cut 3 bases from V and 6 bases from J; bases unmatched to any gene: 3. Per the germline V gene, CDR1 is LNHNV and CDR2 is YYDKDF (reference sequence). The CDR3 has 13 amino acids. CDR3 sequence reads: CATSSFGGDTQYF. The CDR3 bases are TGTGCCACCAGCAGCTTCGGGGGGGATACGCAGTATTTT.

This clonotype was counted between two and nine times. V and J are TRBV4-1 and TRBJ2-2; 9 bases align to TRBD2. The CDR3 is 17 amino acids. Germline CDR1 MGHRA, CDR2 YSYEKL. V gave up 3 bases and J gave up 2 bases; unmatched junction bases: 7. Here the CDR3 DNA reads TGCGCCAGCAGCCAGGGCCTAGCGGGGCTTAACACCGGGGAGCTGTTTTTT. This encodes CASSQGLAGLNTGELFF.

The chain links TRBV5-1 to TRBJ2-5; 7 bases match TRBD2. The germline V gene encodes CDR1 SGHRS and CDR2 YFSETQ. With V trimmed by 4 bases and J by 5 bases, 11 bases remained unmatched. This CDR3 region has 15 residues. The CDR3 DNA reads as TGCGCCAGCAGCAGTTGGCCGGGGGGTCGGGAGACCCAGTACTTC. This gives the protein CASSSWPGGRETQYF.

This clonotype has only a few counts. Since a much larger clone is just one base distant, this may be a read error. The chain has TRBV5-6 and TRBJ2-7; D possibly uses TRBD1 or TRBD2 (6 bases each). In germline, CDR1 is SGHDT, CDR2 YYEEEE. The V end lost 3 bases, the J end lost 2 bases, and 12 bases lay between the germline ends. This CDR3 contains 14 residues. CDR3 amino acids: CASSCGDNTYEQYF. Written as DNA, the CDR3 is TGTGCCAGCAGCTGCGGGGACAATACCTACGAGCAGTACTTC.

This chain uses TRBV5-4 with TRBJ1-2; D is uncertain. Trimming shortened V by 0 bases and J by 4 bases, and 10 bases separated the two germline ends. Germline V gene lookup returns CDR1 SGHNT and CDR2 YYREEE (reference sequence). The CDR3 sequence is 14 residues long. Here the CDR3 reads CASSLAKKGYGYTF. CDR3 coding DNA: TGTGCCAGCAGCTTGGCTAAGAAGGGCTATGGCTACACCTTC.

This clonotype occurred a few times. The chain employs TRBV7-3 and TRBJ1-1; D unresolved. CDR1 and CDR2 from the germline V gene are SGHTA and FQGTGA. V was trimmed by 3 bases and J by 3 bases, leaving 14 bases between them. This CDR3 is 15 amino acids long. The CDR3 bases are TGTGCCAGCAGCTTGCTTGGTGGGGAGGACACTGAAGCTTTCTTT. Its protein product is CASSLLGGEDTEAFF.

The chain couples TRBV30 to TRBJ1-2; 8 bases align to TRBD1. This CDR3 has 13 residues. J lost 5 bases, V lost 4 bases, and 6 bases had no gene match. CDR1 GTSNPN and CDR2 SVGIG come from the germline V gene (reference sequence). The CDR3 DNA is TGTGCCTGGATCCCAACAGGGGGGTATGGCTACACCTTC. Its protein is CAWIPTGGYGYTF.

This clonotype was detected a few times. The rearrangement uses TRBV5-4 and TRBJ1-5; a weak D match, TRBD1 (5 bases). In germline, CDR1 is SGHNT, CDR2 YYREEE (reference sequence). CDR3 length equals 14 residues. V lost 2 bases to trimming and J lost 3 bases, with 9 bases between them. This CDR3 is CASSFPGFNQPQHF. The CDR3, as DNA: TGTGCCAGCAGCTTCCCAGGGTTCAATCAGCCCCAGCATTTT.

This clonotype showed up just a few times. J is TRBJ2-3 and V is TRBV20-1; TRBD2 aligns across 11 bases. V lost 1 base, J lost 6 bases, and 9 bases stayed unmatched. Germline V CDR1 and CDR2: DFQATT, SNEGSKA (reference sequence). This CDR3 comprises 16 residues. Here the CDR3 reads CSARATSGELGDTQYF. CDR3 in DNA: TGCAGTGCTAGAGCGACTAGCGGGGAACTAGGGGATACGCAGTATTTT.

The chain links TRBV5-1 to TRBJ2-5; possibly TRBD2 for D (6 bases). The J call may be faulty, since TRBJ2-7 better matches the DNA end. Per the germline V gene, CDR1 is SGHRS and CDR2 is YFSETQ. CDR3 length equals 16 residues. As DNA, the CDR3 is TGCGCCAGCAGCTTGGGGTACCTAGCGAGGTCTTACGAGCAGTACTTC. It encodes CASSLGYLARSYEQYF.

This clonotype occurred many times. The rearrangement joins TRBV4-1 to TRBJ2-7; D perhaps matches TRBD2 (5 bases). Germline CDR1 reads MGHRA; CDR2 reads YSYEKL. Trimming took 1 base from V and 11 from J, leaving 24 bases between them. CDR3 length: 16 residues. CDR3 residues: CASSQGPSRGDLQKYF. CDR3 nucleotides: TGCGCCAGCAGCCAAGGGCCGTCACGGGGTGACCTGCAGAAGTACTTC.

There are many counts of this clonotype. The gene calls are TRBV6-5 and TRBJ1-1, with D unclear. CDR1 is MNHEY and CDR2 is SVGAGI in the germline V gene. V was pared by 3 bases and J by 3 bases, with 2 bases between. The length of the CDR3 is 11 residues. CDR3: CASSYHTEAFF. CDR3 DNA sequence: TGTGCCAGCAGTTATCACACTGAAGCTTTCTTT.

This clonotype was recorded many times. The chain uses TRBV18 and TRBJ2-5, with a tentative D call TRBD2 (6 bases). Trimming took off 3 bases at V and 0 bases at J, with 11 bases between the two ends. Looked up from germline, CDR1 is KGHSH and CDR2 is LQKENI. This CDR3 region has 15 residues. As DNA, the CDR3 is TGTGCCAGCTCACCCGTTGCGGGGCACCAAGAGACCCAGTACTTC. Its translation is CASSPVAGHQETQYF.

The J gene is TRBJ1-2, the V gene TRBV2; no firm D call. The CDR3 spans 13 residues. V lost 6 bases to trimming and J lost 3 bases, with 11 bases between them. Germline V gene data show CDR1 as SNHLY and CDR2 as FYNNEI. The CDR3 DNA sequence: TGTGCCAGCAGCTACCGGGTCCACTATGGCTACACCTTC. Its translation: CASSYRVHYGYTF.

Regarding this clonotype: The junction does not match germline at one end; this may be a read error. The chain couples TRBV19 to TRBJ2-5, with 7 positions matching TRBD1. This CDR3 contains 15 residues. The germline V gene encodes CDR1 LNHDA and CDR2 SQIVND (reference sequence). The CDR3 DNA reads TGTGTCAGTAGCCCATACTGGGGGACAGAAGAGACCCAGTACTTC. It translates to CVSSPYWGTEETQYF. The entire variable domain, with the rest obtained from reference TRBV19 and TRBJ2-5, is as follows: DGGITQSPKYLFRKEGQNVTLSCEQNLNHDAMYWYRQDPGQGLRLIYYSQIVNDFQKGDIAEGYSVSREKKESFPLTVTSAQKNPTAFYLCVSSPYWGTEETQYFGPGTRLLVL.

This clonotype was seen a handful of times. Relative to the germline gene, one junction end is altered; a read error may explain this. This chain joins TRBV28 and TRBJ2-7; D gene unclear. This CDR3 is built from 14 residues. Germline V gives CDR1 MDHEN, CDR2 SYDVKM. The CDR3 DNA reads TGTGCAAGCAGCGCGCTACCGGCCACCTACGAGCAGTACTTC. This codes for CASSALPATYEQYF.

This sequence joins TRBV18 and TRBJ2-7; 7 bases agree with TRBD1. The CDR3 loop spans 11 amino acids. Germline V gene lookup returns CDR1 KGHSH and CDR2 LQKENI. J was trimmed by 3 bases and V by 10 bases; bases with no gene match: 3. CDR3 coding DNA: TGTGCCACCGGGGACAGCTACGAGCAGTACTTC. Translation: CATGDSYEQYF.

The chain is built from TRBV5-1 and TRBJ2-3; TRBD2 matches 8 bases. The V gene's germline CDR1 is SGHRS and CDR2 YFSETQ. The trim removed 3 bases at V and 0 bases at J, leaving 6 bases unmatched. The CDR3 has 16 residues. The CDR3 DNA reads TGCGCCAGCAGCTACCGATCGGGGGGGAGCACAGATACGCAGTATTTT. Protein product: CASSYRSGGSTDTQYF.